This TCR beta chain was recovered during a study of blood T cells in healthy people across ages. For the second PCR, which ran for about 7 to 12 cycles, a sample-barcoded 5' primer and a J-beta primer mix were used. From the 5' RACE reads, TCRdb called clonotypes with MiXCR, one entry per CDR3 protein. The sample records 1.5 million to 2 million distinct CDR3 sequences, 40% to 55% being singletons. Trimming took off 2 bases at V and 3 bases at J, with 19 bases between the two ends. In germline, CDR1 is SGHRS, CDR2 YFSETQ. The CDR3 runs to 17 residues. This clonotype was obtained from a woman aged 40 to 55 in good health. The chain is built from TRBV5-1 and TRBJ2-3; possibly TRBD1 for D (5 bases). What was sequenced was blood. The CDR3 DNA is TGCGCCAGCAGCTTATATAAGGGCACTCAGGGAACAGATACGCAGTATTTT. Amino acids: CASSLYKGTQGTDTQYF.